The source of this T cell receptor (beta chain) is a study of blood T cell repertoires in COVID-19. The V and J ends lost 4 bases and 10 bases respectively, with 20 bases between them. Germline V gene data show CDR1 as SQVTM and CDR2 as ANQGSEA. The CDR3 runs 14 residues. In the original workflow: Estimated nucleated cell counts came from reference gene primer amplification. Produced via immunoSEQ multiplex PCR; TCRdb's table is partial and in-frame only. From that table come the V and J calls and clone size; the DNA was used to work out D and trimming. Seen here are about 40,000 clones, about 88% observed once, and the top ten hold 2% to 2.5%.

The TCR was taken from a human donor in a cohort sampled during active COVID-19. The sample consisted of peripheral blood. The rearrangement links TRBV29-1 to TRBJ2-1; perhaps TRBD2 as D (5 bases). CDR3 in amino acids: CSVAGLTSYSEQFF. CDR3 nucleotide sequence: TGCAGCGTTGCCGGACTTACGAGCTACTCGGAGCAGTTCTTC.